This is a list of T cell receptor beta chains from one sample in a study of cytomegalovirus exposure and HLA in healthy donors. Clones were read by immunoSEQ multiplex PCR, and TCRdb kept only the in-frame ones, dropping some. The data show 250,000 to 300,000 clones, with approximately 86% seen just once and approximately 1% held by the top ten. The source material was PBMCs. These receptors were collected from a woman under 30 in good health and CMV-seronegative. CDR3s include the opening cysteine and the closing phenylalanine or tryptophan. A D gene is named only where the DNA matches it firmly. The size of a clone is reported for some rows only, either as once, few or many, or as a class for expanded clones.

J gene: TRBJ2-7
clone size: -
V gene: TRBV30
D gene: -
CDR3 protein: CAWNLGGNEQYF
CDR3 DNA: TGTGCCTGGAATTTGGGGGGAAACGAGCAGTACTTC

J gene: TRBJ1-2
clone size: few
V gene: TRBV19
D gene: TRBD1
CDR3 protein: CASRTGRTYGYTF
CDR3 DNA: TGTGCCAGTAGGACAGGGAGGACCTATGGCTACACCTTC

J gene: TRBJ1-6
clone size: -
V gene: TRBV2
D gene: TRBD1
CDR3 protein: CASSEGQGVDSPLHF
CDR3 DNA: TGTGCCAGCAGTGAAGGACAGGGTGTGGATTCACCCCTCCACTTT

J gene: TRBJ1-2
clone size: -
V gene: TRBV5-1
D gene: -
CDR3 protein: CASSSDPGYGYTF
CDR3 DNA: TGCGCCAGCAGCTCCGACCCGGGGTATGGCTACACCTTC

J gene: TRBJ2-1
clone size: -
V gene: TRBV27
D gene: TRBD2
CDR3 protein: CASSLLTGGPYNEQFF
CDR3 DNA: TGTGCCAGCAGTTTATTGACGGGAGGGCCCTACAATGAGCAGTTCTTC

J gene: TRBJ2-7
clone size: few
V gene: TRBV28
D gene: -
CDR3 protein: CASSLSAGQTYEQYF
CDR3 DNA: TGTGCCAGCAGTTTATCGGCAGGGCAGACCTACGAGCAGTACTTC

J gene: TRBJ1-5
clone size: once
V gene: TRBV30
D gene: -
CDR3 protein: CAWSPGGQPQHF
CDR3 DNA: TGTGCCTGGAGTCCCGGGGGACAGCCCCAGCATTTT

J gene: TRBJ2-1
clone size: -
V gene: TRBV7-2
D gene: -
CDR3 protein: CASSLDPTYNEQFF
CDR3 DNA: TGTGCCAGCAGCTTAGATCCCACCTACAATGAGCAGTTCTTC

J gene: TRBJ1-1
clone size: -
V gene: TRBV4-1
D gene: TRBD1
CDR3 protein: CASSLPGQGGRNTEAFF
CDR3 DNA: TGCGCCAGCAGCCTACCGGGACAGGGTGGGAGAAACACTGAAGCTTTCTTT

J gene: TRBJ1-3
clone size: few
V gene: TRBV30
D gene: -
CDR3 protein: CAWSGSGNTIYF
CDR3 DNA: TGTGCCTGGAGTGGAAGCGGAAACACCATATATTTT

J gene: TRBJ1-2
clone size: -
V gene: TRBV15
D gene: TRBD1
CDR3 protein: CATSADRVYGYTF
CDR3 DNA: TGTGCCACCAGCGCAGACAGGGTCTATGGCTACACCTTC

J gene: TRBJ1-1
clone size: -
V gene: TRBV7-9
D gene: -
CDR3 protein: CASSMDRHNTEAFF
CDR3 DNA: TGTGCCAGCAGCATGGACAGACACAACACTGAAGCTTTCTTT

J gene: TRBJ2-7
clone size: -
V gene: TRBV14
D gene: TRBD1
CDR3 protein: CASSQRRDRGGEQYF
CDR3 DNA: TGTGCCAGCAGCCAACGCCGGGACAGGGGTGGGGAGCAGTACTTC

J gene: TRBJ1-2
clone size: -
V gene: TRBV5-6
D gene: -
CDR3 protein: CASSLGVGINYGYTF
CDR3 DNA: TGTGCCAGCAGCTTGGGTGTGGGCATCAACTATGGCTACACCTTC

J gene: TRBJ2-3
clone size: -
V gene: TRBV30
D gene: -
CDR3 protein: CAWSVGGSTDTQYF
CDR3 DNA: TGTGCCTGGAGTGTCGGGGGAAGCACAGATACGCAGTATTTT

J gene: TRBJ2-1
clone size: -
V gene: TRBV30
D gene: -
CDR3 protein: CAWSNWGLNEQFF
CDR3 DNA: TGTGCCTGGAGTAATTGGGGACTCAATGAGCAGTTCTTC

J gene: TRBJ2-2
clone size: once
V gene: TRBV6-1
D gene: -
CDR3 protein: CASSEHSISVTGELFF
CDR3 DNA: TGTGCCAGCAGTGAACACAGCATATCCGTGACCGGGGAGCTGTTTTTT

J gene: TRBJ2-5
clone size: once
V gene: TRBV12-5
D gene: -
CDR3 protein: CASGLVLSRQETQYF
CDR3 DNA: TGTGCTAGTGGTTTGGTACTTTCTAGACAAGAGACCCAGTACTTC

J gene: TRBJ2-3
clone size: -
V gene: TRBV10-3
D gene: -
CDR3 protein: CAISEARDLSTDTQYF
CDR3 DNA: TGTGCCATCAGTGAGGCACGGGACTTAAGCACAGATACGCAGTATTTT

J gene: TRBJ2-5
clone size: -
V gene: TRBV27
D gene: TRBD2
CDR3 protein: CASSLPGTSETQYF
CDR3 DNA: TGTGCCAGCAGTTTACCCGGGACTAGCGAGACCCAGTACTTC

J gene: TRBJ2-7
clone size: -
V gene: TRBV23-1
D gene: -
CDR3 protein: CASSQDMGRQDLYEQYF
CDR3 DNA: TGCGCCAGCAGCCAGGATATGGGGAGACAAGACCTCTACGAGCAGTACTTC

J gene: TRBJ1-1
clone size: -
V gene: TRBV5-5
D gene: -
CDR3 protein: CASSLVQTEAFF
CDR3 DNA: TGTGCCAGCAGCTTGGTACAAACTGAAGCTTTCTTT

J gene: TRBJ2-5
clone size: -
V gene: TRBV4-1
D gene: TRBD2
CDR3 protein: CASSQGTSGSTKTQYF
CDR3 DNA: TGCGCCAGCAGCCAAGGTACTAGCGGGAGTACAAAGACCCAGTACTTC

J gene: TRBJ2-3
clone size: -
V gene: TRBV6-4
D gene: TRBD1
CDR3 protein: CAKIRGREDTQYF
CDR3 DNA: TGTGCCAAAATCAGGGGGCGGGAAGATACGCAGTATTTT

J gene: TRBJ2-6
clone size: -
V gene: TRBV7-6
D gene: -
CDR3 protein: CASSELGGSGANVLTF
CDR3 DNA: TGTGCCAGCAGCGAGCTCGGCGGCTCTGGGGCCAACGTCCTGACTTTC

J gene: TRBJ1-2
clone size: -
V gene: TRBV28
D gene: -
CDR3 protein: CASSLGVGIGGYTF
CDR3 DNA: TGTGCCAGCAGTCTAGGGGTAGGGATTGGTGGCTACACCTTC

J gene: TRBJ2-1
clone size: -
V gene: TRBV19
D gene: TRBD2
CDR3 protein: CASSGGGLAGPEQFF
CDR3 DNA: TGTGCCAGTAGTGGTGGGGGACTAGCGGGCCCTGAGCAGTTCTTC

J gene: TRBJ2-7
clone size: -
V gene: TRBV29-1
D gene: -
CDR3 protein: CSVELALSSYEQYF
CDR3 DNA: TGCAGCGTTGAATTAGCGTTAAGCTCCTACGAGCAGTACTTC

J gene: TRBJ1-2
clone size: -
V gene: TRBV30
D gene: TRBD1
CDR3 protein: CAWSRGNYGYTF
CDR3 DNA: TGTGCCTGGAGCAGGGGGAACTATGGCTACACCTTC

J gene: TRBJ1-5
clone size: -
V gene: TRBV6-6
D gene: -
CDR3 protein: CASSYPTGNGQPQHF
CDR3 DNA: TGTGCCAGCAGTTACCCAACAGGGAATGGGCAGCCCCAGCATTTT

J gene: TRBJ1-3
clone size: -
V gene: TRBV5-8
D gene: -
CDR3 protein: CASRRKGHLSGNTIYF
CDR3 DNA: TGTGCCAGCAGACGGAAGGGACACCTCTCTGGAAACACCATATATTTT

J gene: TRBJ2-7
clone size: once
V gene: TRBV6-6
D gene: TRBD2
CDR3 protein: CASSYAGGDYEQYF
CDR3 DNA: TGTGCCAGCAGTTATGCGGGAGGGGACTACGAGCAGTACTTC

J gene: TRBJ1-5
clone size: -
V gene: TRBV19
D gene: TRBD1
CDR3 protein: CASSPHRGGNQPQHF
CDR3 DNA: TGTGCCAGTAGTCCCCACAGGGGTGGCAATCAGCCCCAGCATTTT

J gene: TRBJ2-7
clone size: -
V gene: TRBV5-1
D gene: -
CDR3 protein: CASSVLREQSYEQYF
CDR3 DNA: TGCGCCAGCAGCGTCCTCCGGGAACAGTCCTACGAGCAGTACTTC

J gene: TRBJ2-1
clone size: -
V gene: TRBV5-1
D gene: TRBD1
CDR3 protein: CASSLSGGEQFF
CDR3 DNA: TGCGCCAGCAGCTTGTCAGGGGGTGAGCAGTTCTTC

J gene: TRBJ1-5
clone size: -
V gene: TRBV5-4
D gene: TRBD1
CDR3 protein: CASSFQGARFNNQPQHF
CDR3 DNA: TGTGCCAGCAGCTTCCAGGGGGCCCGCTTCAACAATCAGCCCCAGCATTTT

J gene: TRBJ1-2
clone size: -
V gene: TRBV6-5
D gene: TRBD1
CDR3 protein: CASSYATGGQGYTF
CDR3 DNA: TGTGCCAGCAGTTACGCCACAGGGGGCCAAGGCTACACCTTC

J gene: TRBJ1-2
clone size: -
V gene: TRBV28
D gene: -
CDR3 protein: CASSLRAYGYTF
CDR3 DNA: TGTGCCAGCAGTTTGAGGGCCTATGGCTACACCTTC

J gene: TRBJ2-1
clone size: -
V gene: TRBV20-1
D gene: -
CDR3 protein: CSARDAGGQFF
CDR3 DNA: TGCAGTGCTAGAGACGCTGGCGGGCAGTTCTTC

J gene: TRBJ2-7
clone size: -
V gene: TRBV5-4
D gene: TRBD2
CDR3 protein: CASSRTGGTGQYF
CDR3 DNA: TGTGCCAGCAGCCGAACCGGGGGGACGGGGCAGTACTTC